This T cell receptor (beta chain) was profiled in a study of T-cell memory formation after mild COVID-19. TCRalpha and TCRbeta libraries used 5'RACE with constant-segment primers and UMIs. Using its own MiXCR run on the 5' RACE reads, TCRdb lists one record per CDR3 protein. The sample lists 400,000 to 500,000 distinct CDR3 sequences; about 20% were seen once. About this clonotype itself: Its antigen remains unknown.

Study-level points and caveats: Some clones that responded were present in memory (sampled pre-infection), which suggests cross-reactive memory joined.

Trimming removed 5 bases from V and 0 bases from J, with 17 bases in between. CDR1 is SQVTM and CDR2 is ANQGSEA in the germline V gene. The CDR3 runs to 15 residues. The sequence came from an adult woman who had mild COVID-19 (a few samples of this study predate the infection). Cell type and time point are not known. The V gene is TRBV29-1, the J gene TRBJ2-7; a weak D match, TRBD2 (6 bases). The sample consisted of PBMCs or a T cell subset sorted from them (not recorded which). The DNA of the CDR3 is TGCAGCGTTCCTGGGGGGACCGGCCTCTCCTACGAGCAGTACTTC. Its protein is CSVPGGTGLSYEQYF.